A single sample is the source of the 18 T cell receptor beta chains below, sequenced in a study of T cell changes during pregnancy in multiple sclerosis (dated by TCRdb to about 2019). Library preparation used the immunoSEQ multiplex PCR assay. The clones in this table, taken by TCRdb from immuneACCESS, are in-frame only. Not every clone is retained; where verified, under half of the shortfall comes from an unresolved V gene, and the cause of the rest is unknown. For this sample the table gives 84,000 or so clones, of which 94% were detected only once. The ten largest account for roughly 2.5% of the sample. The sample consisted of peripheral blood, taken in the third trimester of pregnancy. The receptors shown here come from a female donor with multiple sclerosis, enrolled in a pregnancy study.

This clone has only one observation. Here the CDR3 reads CASSEDRAWDTEAFF. The CDR3 DNA is TGTGCCAGCAGTGAAGACAGGGCTTGGGACACTGAAGCTTTCTTT. The chain uses TRBV2 and TRBJ1-1; D might be TRBD1 (6 bases). With 1 base removed from V and 3 bases from J, the gap between germline ends came to 12 bases. The CDR3 runs 15 residues. Germline CDR1 is SNHLY and CDR2 is FYNNEI.

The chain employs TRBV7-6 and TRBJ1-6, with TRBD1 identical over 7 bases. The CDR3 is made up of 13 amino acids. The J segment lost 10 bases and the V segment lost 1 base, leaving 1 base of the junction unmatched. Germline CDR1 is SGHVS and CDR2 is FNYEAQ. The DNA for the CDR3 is TGTGCCAGCAGCTTAGAGGACAGGTCACCCCTCCACTTT. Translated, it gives CASSLEDRSPLHF.

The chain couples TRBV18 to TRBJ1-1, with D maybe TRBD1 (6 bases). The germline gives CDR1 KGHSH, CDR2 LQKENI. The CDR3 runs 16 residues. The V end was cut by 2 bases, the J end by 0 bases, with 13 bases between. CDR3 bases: TGTGCCAGCTCACCAAAACAGGGTCTGGTGAACACTGAAGCTTTCTTT. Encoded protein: CASSPKQGLVNTEAFF.

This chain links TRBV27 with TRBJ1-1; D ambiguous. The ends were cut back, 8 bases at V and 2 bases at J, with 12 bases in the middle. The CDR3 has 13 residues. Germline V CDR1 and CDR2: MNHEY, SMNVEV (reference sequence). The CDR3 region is CASALTLNTEAFF. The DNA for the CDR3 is TGTGCCAGCGCCCTTACACTAAACACTGAAGCTTTCTTT.

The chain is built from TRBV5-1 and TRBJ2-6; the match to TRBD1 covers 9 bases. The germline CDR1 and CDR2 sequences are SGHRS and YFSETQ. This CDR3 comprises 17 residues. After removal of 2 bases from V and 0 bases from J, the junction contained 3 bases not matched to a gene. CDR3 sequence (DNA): TGCGCCAGCAGCTTAGAGACAGGGGGCTCTGGGGCCAACGTCCTGACTTTC. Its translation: CASSLETGGSGANVLTF.

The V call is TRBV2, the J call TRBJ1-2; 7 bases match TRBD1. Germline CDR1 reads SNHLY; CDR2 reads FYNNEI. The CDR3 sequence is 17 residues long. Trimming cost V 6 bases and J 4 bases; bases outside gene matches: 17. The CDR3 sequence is CASSHPGTAPGGYGYTF. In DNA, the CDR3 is TGTGCCAGCAGCCACCCTGGGACAGCCCCCGGGGGCTATGGCTACACCTTC.

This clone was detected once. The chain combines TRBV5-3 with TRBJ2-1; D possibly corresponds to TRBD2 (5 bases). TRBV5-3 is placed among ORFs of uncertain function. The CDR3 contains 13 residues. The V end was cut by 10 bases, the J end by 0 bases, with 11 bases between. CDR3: CAAEGSSYNEQFF. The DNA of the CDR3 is TGTGCCGCCGAGGGCAGCTCCTACAATGAGCAGTTCTTC.

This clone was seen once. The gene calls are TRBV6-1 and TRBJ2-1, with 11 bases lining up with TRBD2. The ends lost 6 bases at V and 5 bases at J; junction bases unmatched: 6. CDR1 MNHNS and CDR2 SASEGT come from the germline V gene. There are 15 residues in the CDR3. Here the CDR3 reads CASSRLAGGDNEQFF. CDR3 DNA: TGTGCCAGCAGCCGATTAGCGGGGGGGGACAATGAGCAGTTCTTC.

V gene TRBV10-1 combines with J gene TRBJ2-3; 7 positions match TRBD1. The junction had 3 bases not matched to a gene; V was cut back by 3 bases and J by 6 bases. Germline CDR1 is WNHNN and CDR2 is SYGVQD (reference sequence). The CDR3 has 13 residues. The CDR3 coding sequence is TGCGCCAGCAGTGAACAGGGGTCGGATACGCAGTATTTT. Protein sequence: CASSEQGSDTQYF.

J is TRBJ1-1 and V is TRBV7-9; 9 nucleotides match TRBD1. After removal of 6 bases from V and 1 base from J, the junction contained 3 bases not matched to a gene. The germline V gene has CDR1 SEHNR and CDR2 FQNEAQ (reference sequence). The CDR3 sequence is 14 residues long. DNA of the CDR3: TGTGCCAGCAGGAGACAGGGGGAGAACACTGAAGCTTTCTTT. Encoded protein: CASRRQGENTEAFF.

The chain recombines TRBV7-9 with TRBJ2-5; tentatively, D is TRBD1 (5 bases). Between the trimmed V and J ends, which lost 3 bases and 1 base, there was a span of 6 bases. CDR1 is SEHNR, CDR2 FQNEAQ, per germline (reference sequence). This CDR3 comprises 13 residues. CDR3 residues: CASSFDSQETQYF. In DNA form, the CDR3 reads TGTGCCAGCAGCTTTGACAGCCAAGAGACCCAGTACTTC.

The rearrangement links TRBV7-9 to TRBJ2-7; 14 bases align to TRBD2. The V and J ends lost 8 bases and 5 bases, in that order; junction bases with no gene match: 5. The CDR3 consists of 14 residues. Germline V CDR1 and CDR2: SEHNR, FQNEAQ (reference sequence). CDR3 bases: TGTGCCAGCCGGACTAGCGGGGGGACCAACGAGCAGTACTTC. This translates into CASRTSGGTNEQYF.

CDR3 sequence: CASRGLAGGSYNEQFF. The CDR3 DNA reads TGCGCCAGCAGGGGACTAGCGGGGGGTTCCTACAATGAGCAGTTCTTC. The genes are TRBV23-1 and TRBJ2-1; TRBD2 aligns across 15 bases. TRBV23-1 is known as an ORF, though its function is uncertain. The CDR3 is 16 residues long. After removal of 6 bases from V and 1 base from J, the junction contained 1 base not matched to a gene.

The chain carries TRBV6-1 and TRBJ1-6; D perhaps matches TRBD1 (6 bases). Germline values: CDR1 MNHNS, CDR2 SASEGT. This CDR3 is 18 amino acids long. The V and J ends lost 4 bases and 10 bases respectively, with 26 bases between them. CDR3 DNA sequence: TGTGCCAGCAGTGTATTGTCTACAGGTTTCAGGGGTGGCTCACCCCTCCACTTT. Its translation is CASSVLSTGFRGGSPLHF.

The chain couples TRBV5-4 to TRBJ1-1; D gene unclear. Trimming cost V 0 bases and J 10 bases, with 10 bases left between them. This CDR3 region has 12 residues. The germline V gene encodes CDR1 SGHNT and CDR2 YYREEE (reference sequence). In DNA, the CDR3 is TGTGCCAGCAGCTTGGCCGGGATGCGAGCTTTCTTT. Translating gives CASSLAGMRAFF.

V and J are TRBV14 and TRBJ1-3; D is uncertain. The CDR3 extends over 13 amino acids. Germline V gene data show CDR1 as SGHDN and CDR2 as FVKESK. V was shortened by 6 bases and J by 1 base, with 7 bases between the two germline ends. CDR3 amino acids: CASSKRSGNTIYF. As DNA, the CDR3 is TGTGCCAGCAGTAAGCGTTCTGGAAACACCATATATTTT.

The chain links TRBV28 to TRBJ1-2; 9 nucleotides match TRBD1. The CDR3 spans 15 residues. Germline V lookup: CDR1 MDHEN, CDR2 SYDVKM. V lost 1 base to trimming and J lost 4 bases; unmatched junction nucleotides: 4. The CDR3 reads CASSLFQQGAYGYTF. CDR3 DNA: TGTGCCAGCAGTTTATTCCAACAGGGGGCCTATGGCTACACCTTC.

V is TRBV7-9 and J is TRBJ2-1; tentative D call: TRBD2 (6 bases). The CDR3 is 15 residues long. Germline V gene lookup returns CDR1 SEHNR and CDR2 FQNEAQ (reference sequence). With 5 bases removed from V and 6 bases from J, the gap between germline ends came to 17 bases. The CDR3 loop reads CASSPSGGVGNEQFF. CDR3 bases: TGTGCCAGCAGCCCCAGCGGCGGGGTCGGCAATGAGCAGTTCTTC. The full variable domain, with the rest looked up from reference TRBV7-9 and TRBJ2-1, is DTGVSQNPRHKITKRGQNVTFRCDPISEHNRLYWYRQTLGQGPEFLTYFQNEAQLEKSRLLSDRFSAERPKGSFSTLEIQRTEQGDSAMYLCASSPSGGVGNEQFFGPGTRLTVL.